The clone carrying this T cell receptor (beta chain) was seen a handful of times. What it recognizes is unknown. TCRdb called the 5' RACE reads again in MiXCR, with one record for every CDR3 protein. The profile covers about 320,000 distinct CDR3 sequences, with approximately 4% appearing a single time and just under 20% taken by the ten largest. The record originates from a study of T cells after yellow fever vaccination. General study results and limits: Subsequent to the booster, the majority of primary-vaccination clones reappeared (about 97% CD4, around 90% CD8). Peaking faster, on day 5 versus 15, the secondary response was nonetheless weaker. Clonotypes appearing in both CD4 and CD8 compartments existed, and their share was small.

The clonotype originates from a man between 18 and 35 years old who received the YFV17D yellow fever vaccine. This specimen consisted of PBMCs, obtained 15 days after the yellow fever booster vaccination.

CDR3 DNA: TGCAGTGCTCGTCCGGGACAGCGGACCGGCTACACCTTC. Protein: CSARPGQRTGYTF. The chain recombines TRBV20-1 with TRBJ1-2, with 7 bases that match TRBD1. Per germline, CDR1 DFQATT and CDR2 SNEGSKA (reference sequence). Trimming at V came to 5 bases and at J to 8 bases, leaving 11 bases not matched to a gene. The CDR3 has 13 residues.